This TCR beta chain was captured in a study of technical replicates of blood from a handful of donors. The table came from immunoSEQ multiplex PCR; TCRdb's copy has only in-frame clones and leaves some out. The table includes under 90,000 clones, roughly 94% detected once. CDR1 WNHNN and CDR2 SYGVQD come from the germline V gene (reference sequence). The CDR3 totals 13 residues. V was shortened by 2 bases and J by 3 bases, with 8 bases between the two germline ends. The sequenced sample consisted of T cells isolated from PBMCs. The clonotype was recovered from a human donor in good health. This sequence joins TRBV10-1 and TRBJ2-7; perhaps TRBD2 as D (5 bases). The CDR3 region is CASSEVGSYEQYF. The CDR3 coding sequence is TGCGCCAGCAGTGAGGTTGGGAGCTACGAGCAGTACTTC.